The 5 T cell receptor beta chains below all came from one sample that was sequenced in a study of regulatory T cells in long-lasting Graves disease. Specified time point: persistent/refractory GD, antithyroid drugs over 5 years with positive TRAb. The TCR library was made from RNA extracted from PBMCs. Library construction for TCR beta used iRepertoire HTBI primers and Arm-PCR of CDR3 regions. TCRdb re-called the multiplex PCR reads with MiXCR, one entry per CDR3 protein. The top ten hold approximately 7.8% of the sample, which has 400,000 to 500,000 distinct CDR3 sequences, about 20% seen once. Sample: peripheral blood mononuclear cells (PBMCs), taken when the disease was refractory, from a patient treated with antithyroid drugs. The receptors derive from a female donor with Graves disease.

This clonotype was detected ten times or more. J is TRBJ2-5 and V is TRBV28; D remains unclear. The CDR3 runs to 13 residues. The germline V gene has CDR1 MDHEN and CDR2 SYDVKM. The V end was cut by 6 bases, the J end by 4 bases, with 12 bases between. The CDR3 DNA is TGTGCCAGCAGGCAACCTAGAGGAGAGACCCAGTACTTC. It is translated as CASRQPRGETQYF.

Points on this clonotype: This may arise from a read error, as a much more abundant clone is one base away. The chain has TRBV6-1 and TRBJ2-7; TRBD2 is a possible D gene (5 bases). There are 14 residues in the CDR3. Looked up from germline, CDR1 is MNHNS and CDR2 is SASEGT. This chain's CDR3 is CASSEAADGDGQNF. The DNA of the CDR3 is TGTGCCAGCAGTGAAGCGGCGGACGGGGATGGGCAGAACTTC.

This clonotype came up many times. The rearrangement links TRBV6-1 to TRBJ1-6, with 10 positions matching TRBD1. The CDR3 runs 14 residues. Losses at the gene ends were 3 bases for V and 10 bases for J; bases not matched to a gene: 3. Germline V gene sequence: CDR1 MNHNS, CDR2 SASEGT. CDR3 sequence (DNA): TGTGCCAGCAGTGAGGGACAGGGGCCGTCACCCCTCCACTTT. Translation gives CASSEGQGPSPLHF.

The gene calls are TRBV25-1 and TRBJ1-1, with no clear D. The CDR3 runs 14 residues. V lost 6 bases and J lost 3, with 14 bases in between. Per germline, CDR1 MGHDK and CDR2 SYGVNS. The DNA for the CDR3 is TGTGCCAGCAGCAAAATGGGAGGTTACACTGAAGCTTTCTTT. It translates to CASSKMGGYTEAFF.

This chain connects TRBV27 to TRBJ2-2; 7 bases line up with TRBD2. Germline lookup yields CDR1 MNHEY and CDR2 SMNVEV (reference sequence). Germline trimming cut 3 bases from V and 5 bases from J; bases unmatched to any gene: 9. The CDR3 is 16 residues long. The CDR3 nucleotides are TGTGCCAGCAGTTTTACTTTAAGCGGGACGACCGGGGAGCTGTTTTTT. The encoded protein is CASSFTLSGTTGELFF.